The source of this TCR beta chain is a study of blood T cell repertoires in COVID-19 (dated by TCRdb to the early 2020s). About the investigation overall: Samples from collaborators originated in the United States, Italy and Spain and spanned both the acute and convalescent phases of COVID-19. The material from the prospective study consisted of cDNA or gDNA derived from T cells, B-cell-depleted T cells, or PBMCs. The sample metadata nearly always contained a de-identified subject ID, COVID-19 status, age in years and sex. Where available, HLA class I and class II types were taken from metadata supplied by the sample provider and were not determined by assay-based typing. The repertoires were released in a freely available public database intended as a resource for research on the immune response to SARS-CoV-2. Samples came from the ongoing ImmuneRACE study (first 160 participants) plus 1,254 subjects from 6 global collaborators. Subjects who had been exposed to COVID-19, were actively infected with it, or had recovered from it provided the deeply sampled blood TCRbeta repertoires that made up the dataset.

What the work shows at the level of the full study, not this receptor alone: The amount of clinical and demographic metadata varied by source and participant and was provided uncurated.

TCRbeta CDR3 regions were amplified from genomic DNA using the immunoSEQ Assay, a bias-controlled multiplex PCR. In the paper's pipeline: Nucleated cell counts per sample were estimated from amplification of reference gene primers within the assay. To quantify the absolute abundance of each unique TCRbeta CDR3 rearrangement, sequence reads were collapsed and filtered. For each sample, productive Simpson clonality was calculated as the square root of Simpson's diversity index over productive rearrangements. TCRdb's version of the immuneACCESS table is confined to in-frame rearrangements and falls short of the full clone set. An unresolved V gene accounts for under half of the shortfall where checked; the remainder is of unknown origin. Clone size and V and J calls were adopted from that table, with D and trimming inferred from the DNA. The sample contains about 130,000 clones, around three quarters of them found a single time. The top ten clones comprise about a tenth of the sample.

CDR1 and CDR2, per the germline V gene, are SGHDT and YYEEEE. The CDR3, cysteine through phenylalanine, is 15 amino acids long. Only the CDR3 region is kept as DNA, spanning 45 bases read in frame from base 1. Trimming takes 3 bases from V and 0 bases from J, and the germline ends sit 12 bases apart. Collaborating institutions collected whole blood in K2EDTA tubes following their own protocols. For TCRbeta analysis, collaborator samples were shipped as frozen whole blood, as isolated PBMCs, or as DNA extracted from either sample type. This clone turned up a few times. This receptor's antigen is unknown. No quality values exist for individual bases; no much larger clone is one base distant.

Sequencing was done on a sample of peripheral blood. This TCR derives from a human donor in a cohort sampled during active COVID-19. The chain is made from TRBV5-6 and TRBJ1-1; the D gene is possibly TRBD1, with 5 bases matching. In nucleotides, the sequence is TGTGCCAGCAGCTGGTCGGGGGGACTGAACACTGAAGCTTTCTTT. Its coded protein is CASSWSGGLNTEAFF.